Listed here is a single T cell receptor (beta chain). The data derive from a study of T cell changes during pregnancy in multiple sclerosis. Some clones are missing from TCRdb's copy, which holds only in-frame ones; the method was immunoSEQ multiplex PCR. The sample includes about 92,000 clones, about 92% of them seen just once. V shed 4 bases and J shed 3 bases, with 10 bases lying between them. CDR1 MDHEN and CDR2 SYDVKM come from the germline V gene. The CDR3 runs 13 residues. The chain joins TRBV28 to TRBJ2-7, with D perhaps TRBD2 (5 bases). This clonotype was sampled from a female donor with multiple sclerosis, enrolled in a pregnancy study. The input for sequencing was peripheral blood, taken in the first trimester of pregnancy. CDR3 amino acids: CASSWRLNYEQYF. The CDR3 nucleotides read TGTGCCAGCAGTTGGAGGCTCAACTACGAGCAGTACTTC.